The 25 T cell receptor beta chains below were found in one sample sequenced in a study of blood T cell repertoires in COVID-19. Here immunoSEQ multiplex PCR was the method, and the copy in TCRdb shows in-frame clones only, minus some. The sample holds 150,000 to 200,000 clones, around nine tenths seen once. The specimen was PBMCs or T cells enriched from blood (not recorded which). The receptors were sampled from a young woman who had recovered from COVID-19.

V is TRBV9 and J is TRBJ2-5, with TRBD2 matching 8 bases. Germline V gives CDR1 SGDLS, CDR2 YYNGEE. The CDR3 spans 20 residues. V lost 0 bases and J lost 2; bases outside the gene matches: 18. The CDR3 region has the DNA TGTGCCAGCAGCGTAGCCCCGCCGTGGGTAGCGGGAAGTTGTCAAGAGACCCAGTACTTC. It codes for CASSVAPPWVAGSCQETQYF. The whole variable domain, remainder taken from reference TRBV9 and TRBJ2-5, is DSGVTQTPKHLITATGQRVTLRCSPRSGDLSVYWYQQSLDQGLQFLIQYYNGEERAKGNILERFSAQQFPDLHSELNLSSLELGDSALYFCASSVAPPWVAGSCQETQYFGPGTRLLVL.

This clone has a single count. This chain connects TRBV6-5 to TRBJ2-2; D perhaps matches TRBD2 (6 bases). The length of the CDR3 is 14 residues. Germline CDR1 and CDR2: MNHEY and SVGAGI. V lost 4 bases, J lost 6 bases, and 12 bases lay in between. The CDR3 sequence is CASSFRGSPGELFF. As DNA, the CDR3 is TGTGCCAGCAGTTTCCGGGGGTCCCCCGGGGAGCTGTTTTTT.

The chain couples TRBV5-5 to TRBJ2-7; the D gene is possibly TRBD2 (5 bases). CDR1 is SGHKS and CDR2 is YYEKEE in the germline V gene (reference sequence). The CDR3 loop spans 15 amino acids. V was pared by 1 base and J by 3 bases, with 14 bases between. The CDR3 loop is CASSLSSRANYEQYF. CDR3 sequence (DNA): TGTGCCAGCAGCTTGTCTAGCCGCGCAAACTACGAGCAGTACTTC.

This clone came up once. CDR3 DNA sequence: TGTGCCAGCAGCCGGGACTTGAACACCGGGGAGCTGTTTTTT. This gives the protein CASSRDLNTGELFF. The gene calls are TRBV28 and TRBJ2-2, with D possibly matching TRBD2 (6 bases). CDR1 and CDR2 from the germline V gene are MDHEN and SYDVKM. The CDR3 sequence is 14 residues long. The V and J ends lost 6 bases and 1 base respectively, with 9 bases between them.

The rearrangement joins TRBV29-1 to TRBJ2-6, with TRBD1 identical over 7 bases. This CDR3 spans 15 amino acids. CDR1 SQVTM and CDR2 ANQGSEA come from the germline V gene. The J segment lost 0 bases and the V segment lost 4 bases, leaving 3 bases of the junction unmatched. CDR3 nucleotide sequence: TGCAGCGTTGGACAGGGCATCTCTGGGGCCAACGTCCTGACTTTC. Translation: CSVGQGISGANVLTF.

J is TRBJ1-1 and V is TRBV7-9; 9 bases fit TRBD1. Germline V lookup: CDR1 SEHNR, CDR2 FQNEAQ (reference sequence). V gave up 5 bases and J gave up 6 bases; unmatched junction bases: 7. This CDR3 is built from 14 residues. The CDR3 sequence: CASSDRDRASEAFF. DNA for the CDR3: TGTGCCAGCAGCGACCGGGACAGGGCTTCTGAAGCTTTCTTT.

This clone was detected once. The V and J genes are TRBV9 and TRBJ1-1, with 7 positions matching TRBD1. J gave up 4 bases and V 2 bases, and 11 bases lay outside the gene matches. Per germline, CDR1 SGDLS and CDR2 YYNGEE. The CDR3 runs 16 residues. Here the CDR3 DNA reads TGTGCCAGCAGCGTTTCGGCGACAGGGTGGGGCACTGAAGCTTTCTTT. Protein product: CASSVSATGWGTEAFF.

The chain uses TRBV6-2 or TRBV6-3 and TRBJ2-7, with 7 nucleotides matching TRBD2. Germline assignment: CDR1 MNHEY and CDR2 SVGEGT. The CDR3 runs 15 residues. The trim removed 0 bases at V and 3 bases at J, leaving 5 bases unmatched. The CDR3 coding sequence is TGTGCCAGCAGTTACTCGGGCGGGAGTAACTACGAGCAGTACTTC. Translation: CASSYSGGSNYEQYF.

The V and J genes are TRBV28 and TRBJ1-5; tentatively, D is TRBD1 (6 bases). Trimming cost V 5 bases and J 2 bases, with 13 bases left between them. Germline lookup yields CDR1 MDHEN and CDR2 SYDVKM. This CDR3 region has 15 residues. The CDR3 nucleotides read TGTGCCAGCAGTGGGGGCAGAAGGGGCAATCAGCCCCAGCATTTT. Translation gives CASSGGRRGNQPQHF.

The chain employs TRBV7-9 and TRBJ2-2, with TRBD1 matching 7 bases. Per germline, CDR1 SEHNR and CDR2 FQNEAQ (reference sequence). Trimming took 7 bases from V and 6 from J; bases not matched to a gene: 8. This CDR3 region has 14 residues. Here the CDR3 reads CASKRQGVSGELFF. In nucleotides, the CDR3 is TGTGCCAGCAAGAGACAGGGAGTTTCCGGGGAGCTGTTTTTT.

The chain joins TRBV7-8 to TRBJ2-1, with D possibly matching TRBD2 (6 bases). Trimming stripped 5 bases from V and 6 bases from J, with 23 bases between. The germline CDR1 and CDR2 sequences are SGHVS and FQNEAQ. The CDR3 covers 17 residues. The CDR3 is CASSPSAGGTLPNEQFF. In nucleotides, the CDR3 is TGTGCCAGCAGCCCCTCAGCCGGCGGGACCCTCCCCAATGAGCAGTTCTTC.

V and J are TRBV7-3 and TRBJ2-3; 9 nucleotides match TRBD2. CDR1 and CDR2 from the germline V gene are SGHTA and FQGTGA. Trimming at V came to 1 base and at J to 6 bases, leaving 5 bases not matched to a gene. This CDR3 spans 15 amino acids. CDR3 DNA sequence: TGTGCCAGCAGCTTAAAGGCGGGAGGGTCGGATACGCAGTATTTT. This translates into CASSLKAGGSDTQYF.

The chain joins TRBV24-1 to TRBJ2-3; D might be TRBD2 (7 bases). The V and J ends lost 2 bases and 0 bases respectively, with 17 bases between them. This CDR3 contains 18 residues. Germline V gene data show CDR1 as KGHDR and CDR2 as SFDVKD. CDR3 DNA sequence: TGTGCCACCAGTGATTCGGGGGGCCCGGGTACTAGCACAGATACGCAGTATTTT. Translation: CATSDSGGPGTSTDTQYF.

The CDR3 DNA reads as TGTGCCAGCTCACCACGAGGGGGCCTCACTGAAGCTTTCTTT. This sequence encodes CASSPRGGLTEAFF. The chain employs TRBV18 and TRBJ1-1; 7 nucleotides align to TRBD1. V lost 1 base and J lost 4; bases outside the gene matches: 3. The CDR3 covers 14 residues. Germline assignment: CDR1 KGHSH and CDR2 LQKENI.

The J gene is TRBJ1-4, the V gene TRBV5-3, with D maybe TRBD1 (6 bases). TRBV5-3 is designated an ORF whose function remains uncertain. The CDR3 loop spans 15 amino acids. V gave up 3 bases and J gave up 6 bases, with 15 bases separating them. The CDR3 DNA sequence: TGTGCCAGAAGCTGCACAAAGACAGGAGATGAAAAACTGTTTTTT. Translating gives CARSCTKTGDEKLFF.

The chain joins TRBV28 to TRBJ2-1; 11 nucleotides line up with TRBD1. The V gene's germline CDR1 is MDHEN and CDR2 SYDVKM. V trimming: 6 bases; J trimming: 9 bases; junction bases outside the gene matches: 10. The CDR3 loop spans 15 amino acids. The CDR3 DNA sequence: TGTGCCAGCAGGCCTCCCGGGACAGGGGGGGCTGAGCAGTTCTTC. Its translation is CASRPPGTGGAEQFF.

The V gene is TRBV4-2, the J gene TRBJ2-1; 13 bases line up with TRBD2. Germline V CDR1 and CDR2: LGHNA, YNFKEQ. V lost 1 base to trimming and J lost 8 bases; unmatched junction nucleotides: 8. The CDR3 extends over 17 amino acids. The CDR3 DNA sequence: TGTGCCAGCAGCCAAGGACTAGCGGGAGGCCCGCTCGATGAGCAGTTCTTC. Encoded protein: CASSQGLAGGPLDEQFF.

The V gene is TRBV4-1, the J gene TRBJ2-2; a possible D gene is TRBD2 (5 bases). The CDR3 contains 15 residues. V was clipped by 5 bases and J by 8 bases, with 18 bases between them. The germline CDR1 and CDR2 sequences are MGHRA and YSYEKL. In DNA, the CDR3 is TGCGCCAGCAGCTGGCGGCTAGCCGAGGTGGGGGAGCTGTTTTTT. As protein: CASSWRLAEVGELFF.

This sequence joins TRBV28 and TRBJ1-4, with D maybe TRBD1 (5 bases). Germline values: CDR1 MDHEN, CDR2 SYDVKM. V was pared by 3 bases and J by 4 bases, with 12 bases between. CDR3 length: 15 residues. The CDR3 here is CASSLAGGFNEKLFF. As DNA, the CDR3 is TGTGCCAGCAGTTTGGCGGGGGGTTTTAATGAAAAACTGTTTTTT.

This chain uses TRBV14 with TRBJ1-2; D not certain. Germline assignment: CDR1 SGHDN and CDR2 FVKESK. This CDR3 spans 15 amino acids. V gave up 6 bases and J gave up 6 bases, with 20 bases separating them. The CDR3 region is CASSPTSLGLNGYTF. Written as DNA, the CDR3 is TGTGCCAGCAGTCCCACATCCTTAGGACTGAATGGCTACACCTTC.

This clone was detected a few times. The genes are TRBV18 and TRBJ1-5, with D maybe TRBD1 (5 bases). Germline V lookup: CDR1 KGHSH, CDR2 LQKENI. Trimming removed 2 bases at V and 2 bases at J, with 7 bases between. There are 14 residues in the CDR3. The DNA of the CDR3 is TGTGCCAGCTCACCATCGGGGGGCAATCAGCCCCAGCATTTT. It translates to CASSPSGGNQPQHF.

The chain links TRBV19 to TRBJ1-5; TRBD1 matches 8 bases. CDR3 length equals 14 residues. Germline CDR1 LNHDA, CDR2 SQIVND (reference sequence). Trimming removed 6 bases from V and 11 bases from J; junction bases left unmatched: 12. The CDR3 here is CASSTTGEFAAQHF. The DNA for the CDR3 is TGTGCCAGTAGCACGACAGGGGAATTTGCGGCCCAGCATTTT.

The chain uses TRBV5-1 and TRBJ1-5; tentatively, D is TRBD1 (6 bases). Per the germline V gene, CDR1 is SGHRS and CDR2 is YFSETQ. The CDR3 covers 16 residues. V shed 4 bases and J shed 3 bases, with 17 bases lying between them. The CDR3 here is CASSEGGGADNQPQHF. The DNA for the CDR3 is TGCGCCAGCAGCGAAGGTGGGGGGGCGGACAATCAGCCCCAGCATTTT.

The V and J genes are TRBV7-2 and TRBJ1-1; perhaps TRBD1 as D (6 bases). The germline CDR1 and CDR2 sequences are SGHTA and FQGNSA. V was pared by 0 bases and J by 6 bases, with 11 bases between. The CDR3 is made up of 14 amino acids. CDR3 sequence (DNA): TGTGCCAGCAGCTTAGCCGGGACACCTCCTGAAGCTTTCTTT. It yields the protein CASSLAGTPPEAFF.

CDR3 sequence (DNA): TGTGCCAGCAGCTTAGGACCTCGGGGGGGCAATGAGCAGTTCTTC. Amino acid sequence: CASSLGPRGGNEQFF. This chain uses TRBV7-2 with TRBJ2-1, with TRBD2 matching over 8 bases. There are 15 residues in the CDR3. V was clipped by 1 base and J by 6 bases; unmatched bases: 5. CDR1 and CDR2 from the germline V gene are SGHTA and FQGNSA.